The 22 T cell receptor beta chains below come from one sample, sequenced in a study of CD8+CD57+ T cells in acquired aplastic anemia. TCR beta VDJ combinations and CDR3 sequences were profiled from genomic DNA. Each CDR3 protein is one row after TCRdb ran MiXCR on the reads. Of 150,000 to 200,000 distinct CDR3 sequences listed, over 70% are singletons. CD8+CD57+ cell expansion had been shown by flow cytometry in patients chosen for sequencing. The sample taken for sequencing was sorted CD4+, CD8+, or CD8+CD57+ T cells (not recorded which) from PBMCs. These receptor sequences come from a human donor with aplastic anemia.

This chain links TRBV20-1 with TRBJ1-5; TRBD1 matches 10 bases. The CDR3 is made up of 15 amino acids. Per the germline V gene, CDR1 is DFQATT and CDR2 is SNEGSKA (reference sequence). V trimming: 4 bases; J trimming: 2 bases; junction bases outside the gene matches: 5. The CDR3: CSAMTGGGGNQPQHF. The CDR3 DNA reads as TGCAGTGCTATGACAGGGGGCGGGGGCAATCAGCCCCAGCATTTT.

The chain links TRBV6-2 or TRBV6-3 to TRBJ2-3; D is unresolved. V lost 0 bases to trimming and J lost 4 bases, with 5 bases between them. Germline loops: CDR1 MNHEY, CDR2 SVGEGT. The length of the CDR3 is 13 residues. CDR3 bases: TGTGCCAGCAGTTACTCGATGGCAGATACGCAGTATTTT. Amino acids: CASSYSMADTQYF.

As DNA, the CDR3 is TGCAGTGAAGGGCCAGGGGAGGGCGAGCAGTACTTC. It encodes CSEGPGEGEQYF. The rearrangement uses TRBV20-1 and TRBJ2-7; D is perhaps TRBD2 (7 bases). The CDR3 is 12 amino acids. Germline-derived CDR1 and CDR2 are DFQATT and SNEGSKA (reference sequence). The V end was cut by 7 bases, the J end by 6 bases, with 16 bases between.

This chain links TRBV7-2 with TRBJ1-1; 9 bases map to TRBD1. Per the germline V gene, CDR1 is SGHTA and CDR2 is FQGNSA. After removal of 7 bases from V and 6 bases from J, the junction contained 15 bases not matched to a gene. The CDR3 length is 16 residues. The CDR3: CASTPDRTGALSEAFF. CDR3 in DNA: TGTGCCAGCACCCCCGATCGGACAGGGGCTCTCTCTGAAGCTTTCTTT.

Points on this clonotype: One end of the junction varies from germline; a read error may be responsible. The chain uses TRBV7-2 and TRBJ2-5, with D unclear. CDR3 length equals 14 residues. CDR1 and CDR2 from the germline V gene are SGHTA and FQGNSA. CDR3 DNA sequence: TGTGCCAGCAGCTTAGGCCGGCTCCAAGAGACCCAGTGCTTC. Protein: CASSLGRLQETQCF.

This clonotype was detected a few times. Here the CDR3 DNA reads TGTGCCAGCAGCTTTAGCGGGAGTGTTAATGAGCAGTTCTTC. Translation gives CASSFSGSVNEQFF. J is TRBJ2-1 and V is TRBV7-6; 9 nucleotides match TRBD2. With 3 bases clipped from V and 7 bases from J, the junction kept 4 bases outside the gene matches. Germline lookup yields CDR1 SGHVS and CDR2 FNYEAQ. The CDR3 covers 14 residues.

The CDR3 loop reads CATSEGIRQYF. CDR3 in DNA: TGTGCCACCAGTGAAGGGATCCGACAGTACTTC. This rearrangement joins TRBV24-1 to TRBJ2-5, with D unclear. Trimming took off 4 bases at V and 11 bases at J, with 10 bases between the two ends. The CDR3 length is 11 residues. Germline CDR1 reads KGHDR; CDR2 reads SFDVKD.

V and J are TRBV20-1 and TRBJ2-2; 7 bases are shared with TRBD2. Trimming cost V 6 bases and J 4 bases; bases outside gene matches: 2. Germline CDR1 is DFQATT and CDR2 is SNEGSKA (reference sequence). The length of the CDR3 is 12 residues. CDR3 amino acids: CSAGLVTGELFF. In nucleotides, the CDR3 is TGCAGTGCCGGACTAGTCACCGGGGAGCTGTTTTTT.

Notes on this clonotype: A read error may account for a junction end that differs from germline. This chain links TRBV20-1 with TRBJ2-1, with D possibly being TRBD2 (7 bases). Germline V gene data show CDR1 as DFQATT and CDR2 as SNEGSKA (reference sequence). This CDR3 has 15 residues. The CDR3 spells CSAVSGAGDRNEQLF. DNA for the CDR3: TGCAGTGCTGTTTCAGGGGCGGGAGACCGCAATGAGCAGCTCTTC.

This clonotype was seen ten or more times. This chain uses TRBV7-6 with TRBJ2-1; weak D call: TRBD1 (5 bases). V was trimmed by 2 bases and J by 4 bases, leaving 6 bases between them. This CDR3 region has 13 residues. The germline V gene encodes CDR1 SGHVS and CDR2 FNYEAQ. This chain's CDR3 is CASSLQGYNEQFF. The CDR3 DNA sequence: TGTGCCAGCAGCTTACAGGGTTACAATGAGCAGTTCTTC.

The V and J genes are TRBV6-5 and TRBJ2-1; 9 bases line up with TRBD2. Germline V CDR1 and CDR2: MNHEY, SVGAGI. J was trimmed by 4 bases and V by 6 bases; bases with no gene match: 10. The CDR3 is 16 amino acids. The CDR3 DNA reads TGTGCCAGCAGCACCCAGACTAGCGGAATATACAATGAGCAGTTCTTC. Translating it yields CASSTQTSGIYNEQFF.

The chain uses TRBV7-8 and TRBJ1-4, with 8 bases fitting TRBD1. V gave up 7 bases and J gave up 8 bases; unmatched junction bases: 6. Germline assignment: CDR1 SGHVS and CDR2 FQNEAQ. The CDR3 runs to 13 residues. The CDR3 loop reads CASIRTGTEKLFF. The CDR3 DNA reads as TGTGCCAGCATTCGGACAGGGACCGAAAAACTGTTTTTT.

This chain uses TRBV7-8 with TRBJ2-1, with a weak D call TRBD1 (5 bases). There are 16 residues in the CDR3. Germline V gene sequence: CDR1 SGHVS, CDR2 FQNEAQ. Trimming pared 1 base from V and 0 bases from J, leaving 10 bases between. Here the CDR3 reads CASSLVGASSYNEQFF. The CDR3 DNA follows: TGTGCCAGCAGCTTAGTTGGGGCAAGCTCCTACAATGAGCAGTTCTTC. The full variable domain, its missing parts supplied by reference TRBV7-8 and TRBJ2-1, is GAGVSQSPRYKVAKRGQDVALRCDPISGHVSLFWYQQALGQGPEFLTYFQNEAQLDKSGLPSDRFFAERPEGSVSTLKIQRTQQEDSAVYLCASSLVGASSYNEQFFGPGTRLTVL.

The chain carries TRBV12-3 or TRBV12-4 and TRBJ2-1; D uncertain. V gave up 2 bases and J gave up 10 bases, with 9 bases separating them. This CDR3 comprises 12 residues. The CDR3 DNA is TGTGCCAGCAGTTTATTTCGTAGCGAGCAGTTCTTC. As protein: CASSLFRSEQFF.

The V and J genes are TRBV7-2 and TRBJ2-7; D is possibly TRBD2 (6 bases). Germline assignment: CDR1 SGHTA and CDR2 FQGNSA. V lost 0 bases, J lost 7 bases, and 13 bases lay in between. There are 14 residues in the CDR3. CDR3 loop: CASSLASTGREQYF. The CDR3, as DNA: TGTGCCAGCAGCTTAGCCTCGACGGGGAGGGAGCAGTACTTC.

As DNA, the CDR3 is TGTGCCAGCAGCTTAGCGAACCAGCGGTACTACAATGAGCAGTTCTTC. It encodes CASSLANQRYYNEQFF. The chain is built from TRBV7-2 and TRBJ2-1, with D perhaps matching TRBD2 (5 bases). CDR1 and CDR2 from the germline V gene are SGHTA and FQGNSA. The CDR3 extends over 16 amino acids. V lost 0 bases, J lost 3 bases, and 12 bases lay in between. The whole variable domain, remainder taken from reference TRBV7-2 and TRBJ2-1, is GAGVSQSPSNKVTEKGKDVELRCDPISGHTALYWYRQSLGQGLEFLIYFQGNSAPDKSGLPSDRFSAERTGGSVSTLTIQRTQQEDSAVYLCASSLANQRYYNEQFFGPGTRLTVL.

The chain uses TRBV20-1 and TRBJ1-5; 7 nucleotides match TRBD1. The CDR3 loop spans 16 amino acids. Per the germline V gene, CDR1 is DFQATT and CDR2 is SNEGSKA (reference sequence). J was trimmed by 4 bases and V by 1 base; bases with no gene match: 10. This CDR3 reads CSARGDRENVNQPQHF. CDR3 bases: TGCAGTGCTAGAGGCGACAGGGAGAACGTGAATCAGCCCCAGCATTTT.

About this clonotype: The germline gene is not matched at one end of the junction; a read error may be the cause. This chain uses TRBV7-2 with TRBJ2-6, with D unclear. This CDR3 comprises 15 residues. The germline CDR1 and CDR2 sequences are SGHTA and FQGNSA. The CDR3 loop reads CASSLTLRGANVLTF. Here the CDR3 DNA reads TGCGCCAGCAGCTTAACCTTACGTGGGGCCAACGTCCTGACTTTC. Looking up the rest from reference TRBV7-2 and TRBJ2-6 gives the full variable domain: GAGVSQSPSNKVTEKGKDVELRCDPISGHTALYWYRQSLGQGLEFLIYFQGNSAPDKSGLPSDRFSAERTGGSVSTLTIQRTQQEDSAVYLCASSLTLRGANVLTFGAGSRLTVL.

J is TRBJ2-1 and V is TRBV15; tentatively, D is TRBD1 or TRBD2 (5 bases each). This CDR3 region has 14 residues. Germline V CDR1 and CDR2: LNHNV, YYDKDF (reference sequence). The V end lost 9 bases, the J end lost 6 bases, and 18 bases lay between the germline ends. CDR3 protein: CATKMDVGTNEQFF. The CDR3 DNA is TGTGCCACGAAAATGGATGTCGGGACCAATGAGCAGTTCTTC. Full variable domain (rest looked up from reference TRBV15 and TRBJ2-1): DAMVIQNPRYQVTQFGKPVTLSCSQTLNHNVMYWYQQKSSQAPKLLFHYYDKDFNNEADTPDNFQSRRPNTSFCFLDIRSPGLGDTAMYLCATKMDVGTNEQFFGPGTRLTVL.

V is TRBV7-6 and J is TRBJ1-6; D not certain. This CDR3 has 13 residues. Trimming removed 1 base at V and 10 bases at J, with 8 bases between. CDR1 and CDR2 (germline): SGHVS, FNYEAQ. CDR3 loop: CASSLGASSPLHF. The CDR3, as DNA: TGTGCCAGCAGCTTAGGCGCAAGCTCACCCCTCCACTTT.

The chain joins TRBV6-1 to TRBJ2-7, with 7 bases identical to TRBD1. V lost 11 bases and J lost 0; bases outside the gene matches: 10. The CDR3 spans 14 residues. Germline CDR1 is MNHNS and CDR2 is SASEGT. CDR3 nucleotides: TGTGCCGCTTCACCGGGACAGATCTCCTACGAGCAGTACTTC. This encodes CAASPGQISYEQYF.

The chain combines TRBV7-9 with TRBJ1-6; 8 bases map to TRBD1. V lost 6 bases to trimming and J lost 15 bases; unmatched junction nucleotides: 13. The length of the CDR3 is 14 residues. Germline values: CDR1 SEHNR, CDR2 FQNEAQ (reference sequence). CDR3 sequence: CASSPTMTGVDLHF. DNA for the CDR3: TGTGCCAGCAGTCCAACAATGACAGGGGTAGACCTCCACTTT.